This TCR beta chain was sequenced in a study of early T cells in non-severe SARS-CoV-2 infection. Across the study: Investigators sequenced bulk RNA drawn from unsorted whole blood, and chains remained unpaired.

The CDR3 is made up of 18 amino acids. Germline trimming cut 5 bases from V and 0 bases from J; bases unmatched to any gene: 10. The germline CDR1 and CDR2 sequences are MNHEY and SMNVEV (reference sequence). Study-wide results and limits: Matching results from VDJdb favored anti-spike CD8 responses, leaving private and CD4 specificities undetected.

Unique molecular identifiers were affixed to single, distinct cDNA molecules. TCRdb called the 5' RACE reads again in MiXCR, with one record for every CDR3 protein. The sample contains roughly 43,000 distinct CDR3 sequences, more than 4.5% of which appear only once. There are many counts of this clonotype. Its matching antigen is unknown. The source material was whole blood, sampled at baseline. The TCR sequence derives from an adult who was a healthcare worker with PCR-confirmed SARS-CoV-2 infection or an uninfected control (not recorded which). This chain uses TRBV27 with TRBJ2-7; 13 positions agree with TRBD2. The CDR3, as DNA: TGTGCCAGCAGTCCGGGACTAGCGGGATATCTGAGCTCCTACGAGCAGTACTTC. Translated, it gives CASSPGLAGYLSSYEQYF.